A single TCR beta chain is shown here with its context. This record belongs to a study of blood T cell repertoires in COVID-19. Original data processing: Reference gene primers were amplified, and this amplification served to estimate nucleated cell counts. Clones were read by immunoSEQ multiplex PCR, and TCRdb kept only the in-frame ones, dropping some. D and trimming were read from the DNA, whereas the V and J calls and clone size are those reported in that table. The table shows 250,000 or so clones, with 88% occurring only once. Living in 25 or so US areas, the participants were between 18 and 89 years of age. Grouping used clinical history reported by participants in a survey and questionnaire. Germline-derived CDR1 and CDR2 are MGHRA and YSYEKL. The CDR3 consists of 16 residues. The junction had 8 bases not matched to a gene; V was cut back by 1 base and J by 6 bases.

The source of this sequence is a woman in her 30s who had been exposed to COVID-19. The material sequenced was PBMCs or T cells enriched from blood (not recorded which). V is TRBV4-1 and J is TRBJ2-3; TRBD2 matches 9 bases. This chain's CDR3 is CASSQGDSGGGDTQYF. CDR3 bases: TGCGCCAGCAGCCAAGGTGATAGCGGGGGCGGGGATACGCAGTATTTT.